This T cell receptor (beta chain) was recovered during a study of blood T cells in healthy people across ages. Through a sample-barcoded 5' primer and a J-beta primer mix, a second PCR was run for 7 to 11 cycles. TCRdb reprocessed the 5' RACE reads with MiXCR, giving one entry per CDR3 protein. The sample carries roughly 550,000 distinct CDR3 sequences, nearly 25% recorded once. V dropped 3 bases and J dropped 1 base, with 10 bases sitting between them. The CDR3 spans 16 residues. Germline V gives CDR1 MRHNA, CDR2 SNTAGT. This clonotype has only a few counts. The data were also submitted as part of a second study, on T cells of mothers and their children.

This clonotype was obtained from a boy between 10 and 17 years old in good health. This chain links TRBV6-4 with TRBJ2-6, with D maybe TRBD1 (7 bases). The sequenced sample was blood. In DNA, the CDR3 is TGTGCCAGCAGTGAACAGGGGACTTCTGGGGCCAACGTCCTGACTTTC. Translation gives CASSEQGTSGANVLTF.